One and the same sample provided the 20 T cell receptor beta chains below, sequenced in a study of blood T cell repertoires in COVID-19. Only in-frame clones appear in the TCRdb table, and some are missing; sequencing was by immunoSEQ multiplex PCR. The table records 150,000 to 200,000 clones, about 81% of them present only once. Sequencing was done on a sample of peripheral blood. The receptor set was obtained from a man in his sixties with active or convalescent COVID-19.

The V call is TRBV2, the J call TRBJ2-2, with D maybe TRBD2 (6 bases). Germline values: CDR1 SNHLY, CDR2 FYNNEI. The CDR3 is made up of 14 amino acids. V gave up 7 bases and J gave up 1 base, with 10 bases separating them. The CDR3 DNA reads TGTGCCAGCAAACCGGGGGAGAACACCGGGGAGCTGTTTTTT. Encoded protein: CASKPGENTGELFF. Full variable domain (outside the CDR3, taken from reference TRBV2 and TRBJ2-2): EPEVTQTPSHQVTQMGQEVILRCVPISNHLYFYWYRQILGQKVEFLVSFYNNEISEKSEIFDDQFSVERPDGSNFTLKIRSTKLEDSAMYFCASKPGENTGELFFGEGSRLTVL.

The chain is built from TRBV10-3 and TRBJ2-5, with 7 bases matching TRBD1. The germline V gene encodes CDR1 ENHRY and CDR2 SYGVKD. Trimming at V came to 5 bases and at J to 4 bases, leaving 4 bases not matched to a gene. This CDR3 contains 13 residues. The CDR3 DNA reads as TGTGCCATCAGTCGAGGGGGCCGAGAGACCCAGTACTTC. Translating gives CAISRGGRETQYF.

V and J are TRBV19 and TRBJ2-7; D might be TRBD2 (5 bases). Trimming removed 2 bases at V and 0 bases at J, with 17 bases between. CDR1 LNHDA and CDR2 SQIVND come from the germline V gene (reference sequence). The CDR3 runs 17 residues. In DNA, the CDR3 is TGTGCCAGTAGTATAAGTTTCGTGAGTGGGAGCTCCTACGAGCAGTACTTC. It yields the protein CASSISFVSGSSYEQYF.

The chain is built from TRBV6-1 and TRBJ1-2; 9 nucleotides line up with TRBD1. J was trimmed by 8 bases and V by 7 bases; bases with no gene match: 11. CDR3 size: 14 residues. Germline V gene sequence: CDR1 MNHNS, CDR2 SASEGT. The CDR3 region is CASIQNRGRKGYTF. CDR3 nucleotide sequence: TGTGCCAGCATACAAAACAGGGGGCGAAAAGGCTACACCTTC.

This rearrangement joins TRBV12-3 or TRBV12-4 to TRBJ2-2; the D gene is possibly TRBD2 (6 bases). The V end lost 5 bases, the J end lost 6 bases, and 7 bases lay between the germline ends. The CDR3 is 12 amino acids. The CDR3 protein is CASSREAGELFF. CDR3 DNA: TGTGCCAGCAGTAGGGAGGCCGGGGAGCTGTTTTTT.

This chain connects TRBV6-6 to TRBJ2-3; a weak D match, TRBD2 (7 bases). CDR3 length equals 15 residues. Germline loops: CDR1 MNHNY, CDR2 SVGAGI (reference sequence). With 2 bases removed from V and 0 bases from J, the gap between germline ends came to 9 bases. CDR3 coding DNA: TGTGCCAGCAGTTACGGGGGGGCGAGCACAGATACGCAGTATTTT. It is translated as CASSYGGASTDTQYF.

This chain uses TRBV2 with TRBJ2-2; TRBD2 aligns across 11 bases. Germline V gene lookup returns CDR1 SNHLY and CDR2 FYNNEI. The CDR3 totals 15 residues. With V trimmed by 7 bases and J by 5 bases, 6 bases remained unmatched. CDR3 sequence reads: CASTASGRRTGELFF. The CDR3 DNA follows: TGTGCCAGCACCGCTAGCGGGAGGCGAACCGGGGAGCTGTTTTTT.

This clone was detected once. The chain employs TRBV21-1 and TRBJ2-7; the table's D gene call, TRBD1, was not cross checked with the DNA. TRBV21-1 is an annotated pseudogene. The CDR3 is 13 amino acids. The DNA for the CDR3 is TGTGCCAGGACAACAGGGAACTCCTACGAGCAGTACTTC. Translation: CARTTGNSYEQYF.

This clone was counted between two and nine times. The V and J genes are TRBV25-1 and TRBJ1-1; the D gene is possibly TRBD1 (5 bases). The CDR3 spans 14 residues. V lost 7 bases and J 0 bases, leaving 12 bases between the germline ends. Germline V gene data show CDR1 as MGHDK and CDR2 as SYGVNS. CDR3 sequence (DNA): TGTGCCAGCATCGGGCGGGGGATGAACACTGAAGCTTTCTTT. Its protein is CASIGRGMNTEAFF.

This chain connects TRBV5-1 to TRBJ2-5; a weak D match, TRBD1 (6 bases). The CDR3 runs to 14 residues. With 4 bases removed from V and 0 bases from J, the gap between germline ends came to 10 bases. Germline values: CDR1 SGHRS, CDR2 YFSETQ. CDR3 sequence reads: CASSPGTHQETQYF. The CDR3 coding sequence is TGCGCCAGCAGCCCCGGGACACACCAAGAGACCCAGTACTTC.

This clone was seen just once. J is TRBJ2-3 and V is TRBV5-1, with D tentatively TRBD1 (5 bases). This CDR3 is built from 14 residues. The V end lost 3 bases, the J end lost 0 bases, and 8 bases lay between the germline ends. Germline values: CDR1 SGHRS, CDR2 YFSETQ. The CDR3 DNA is TGCGCCAGCAGCTCACAGGTTAGCACAGATACGCAGTATTTT. Protein: CASSSQVSTDTQYF.

The chain carries TRBV5-1 and TRBJ2-1, with 7 bases lining up with TRBD2. Trimming cost V 4 bases and J 5 bases; bases outside gene matches: 9. The CDR3 is made up of 15 amino acids. Germline V CDR1 and CDR2: SGHRS, YFSETQ. DNA for the CDR3: TGCGCCAGCAGCCCCCGGGCGGCGGGGGACAATGAGCAGTTCTTC. Its protein is CASSPRAAGDNEQFF.

The chain links TRBV5-6 to TRBJ1-2; the match to TRBD1 covers 10 bases. Trimming took 0 bases from V and 9 from J; bases not matched to a gene: 8. The CDR3 runs 15 residues. Germline lookup yields CDR1 SGHDT and CDR2 YYEEEE. The CDR3 nucleotides are TGTGCCAGCAGCTTGGGACAGGGGGCACAAGACCGCTACACCTTC. Its protein product is CASSLGQGAQDRYTF.

V is TRBV11-2 and J is TRBJ2-1; 7 bases agree with TRBD2. CDR1 is SGHAT and CDR2 is FQNNGV in the germline V gene. The V gene end was trimmed by 2 bases and the J gene end by 3 bases; junction bases not matched to a gene: 7. The CDR3 runs to 16 residues. The CDR3 reads CASSLFGREDYNEQFF. The CDR3 DNA follows: TGTGCCAGCAGCTTATTTGGCCGGGAGGACTACAATGAGCAGTTCTTC.

The chain couples TRBV7-2 to TRBJ1-2; D is ambiguous. The CDR3 loop spans 17 amino acids. In germline, CDR1 is SGHTA, CDR2 FQGNSA. The V and J ends lost 2 bases and 0 bases respectively, with 16 bases between them. The CDR3 coding sequence is TGTGCCAGCAGCTTAACTTTCTTCGAGGCGCCTAACTATGGCTACACCTTC. Encoded protein: CASSLTFFEAPNYGYTF.

This clone occurred once. The chain employs TRBV6-1 and TRBJ2-7; 10 bases agree with TRBD1. V shed 3 bases and J 2 bases; nucleotides not matched to a gene: 4. CDR1 MNHNS and CDR2 SASEGT come from the germline V gene. The CDR3 consists of 15 residues. The CDR3 is CASSDQTGGPYEQYF. The CDR3, as DNA: TGTGCCAGCAGTGACCAGACAGGGGGCCCCTACGAGCAGTACTTC.

V and J are TRBV18 and TRBJ1-1; 7 bases line up with TRBD1. The V gene end was trimmed by 2 bases and the J gene end by 4 bases; junction bases not matched to a gene: 7. CDR1 and CDR2 (germline): KGHSH, LQKENI. The CDR3 is 15 amino acids. As DNA, the CDR3 is TGTGCCAGCTCACCATCCGGGACAGTAGCCACTGAAGCTTTCTTT. It is translated as CASSPSGTVATEAFF.

The rearrangement joins TRBV20-1 to TRBJ1-3, with 9 bases fitting TRBD1. CDR3 length: 15 amino acids. CDR1 is DFQATT and CDR2 is SNEGSKA in the germline V gene (reference sequence). Trimming took 4 bases from V and 2 from J; bases not matched to a gene: 6. This CDR3 is CSANDRGETGNTIYF. CDR3 nucleotide sequence: TGCAGTGCTAATGACAGGGGGGAAACTGGAAACACCATATATTTT.

The chain employs TRBV10-1 and TRBJ2-1; TRBD2 aligns across 12 bases. This CDR3 spans 14 amino acids. V was clipped by 2 bases and J by 9 bases; unmatched bases: 2. From germline, CDR1 is WNHNN and CDR2 SYGVQD (reference sequence). CDR3 residues: CASSERGLAGEQFF. The CDR3 region has the DNA TGCGCCAGCAGTGAGAGGGGACTAGCGGGTGAGCAGTTCTTC.

The chain recombines TRBV5-8 with TRBJ2-7; D is unresolved. Germline-derived CDR1 and CDR2 are SGHTS and YDEGEE. The CDR3 runs to 17 residues. Trimming took off 1 base at V and 0 bases at J, with 17 bases between the two ends. DNA of the CDR3: TGTGCCAGCAGCTTGTTGGTGGCTGGAGATATCTCCTACGAGCAGTACTTC. Its translation: CASSLLVAGDISYEQYF. Filled out from reference TRBV5-8 and TRBJ2-7, the complete variable domain reads EAGVTQSPTHLIKTRGQQATLRCSPISGHTSVYWYQQALGLGLQFLLWYDEGEERNRGNFPPRFSGRQFPNYSSELNVNALELEDSALYLCASSLLVAGDISYEQYFGPGTRLTVT.